The T cell receptor beta chain under discussion was sequenced for a study of blood T cells in healthy people across ages. Looking at the study overall: Template switching captured about one barcoded beta molecule per two T cells.

Germline V gene data show CDR1 as DFQATT and CDR2 as SNEGSKA (reference sequence). The CDR3 consists of 13 residues. The ends were cut back, 3 bases at V and 2 bases at J, with 8 bases in the middle. The draw of peripheral blood yielded around 9.6 milliliters from each donor. Combining a sample-barcoded 5' primer with a J-beta primer mix, a second PCR ran for roughly 6 to 12 cycles. Each CDR3 protein gets one entry after TCRdb re-called the 5' RACE reads with MiXCR. Of 800,000 to 1,300,000 distinct CDR3 sequences in the sample, roughly a quarter were seen once. This clonotype was seen a handful of times. The same data also went into a second study, on T cells of mothers and their children. From that study: Pairs that are related and pairs that are unrelated have TCR recombination output shaped similarly by thymic selection. The authors found no persistent microchimeric T cell clones.

The sample consisted of blood. J is TRBJ2-1 and V is TRBV20-1, with D perhaps being TRBD1 or TRBD2 (6 bases each). This TCR came from a girl aged 2-10 years in good health. The DNA for the CDR3 is TGCAGTGCTAGCGGGGGCCCCTACAATGAGCAGTTCTTC. Encoded protein: CSASGGPYNEQFF.